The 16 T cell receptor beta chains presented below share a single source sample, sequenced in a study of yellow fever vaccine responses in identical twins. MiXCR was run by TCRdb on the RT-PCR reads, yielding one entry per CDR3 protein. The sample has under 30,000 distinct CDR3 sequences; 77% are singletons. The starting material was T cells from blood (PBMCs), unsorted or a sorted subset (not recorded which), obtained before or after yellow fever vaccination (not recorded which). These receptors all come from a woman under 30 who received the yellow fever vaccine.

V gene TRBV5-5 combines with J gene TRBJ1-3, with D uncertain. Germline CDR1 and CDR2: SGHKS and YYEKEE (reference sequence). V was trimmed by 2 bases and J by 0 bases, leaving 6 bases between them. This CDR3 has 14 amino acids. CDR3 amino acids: CASSFQVSGNTIYF. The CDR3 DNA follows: TGTGCCAGCAGCTTTCAGGTCTCTGGAAACACCATATATTTT.

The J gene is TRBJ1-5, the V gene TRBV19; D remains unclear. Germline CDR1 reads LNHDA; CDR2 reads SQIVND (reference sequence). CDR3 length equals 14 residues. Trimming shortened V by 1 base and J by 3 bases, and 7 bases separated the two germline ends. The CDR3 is CASSIVVFNQPQHF. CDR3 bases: TGTGCCAGTAGTATAGTGGTTTTCAATCAGCCCCAGCATTTT.

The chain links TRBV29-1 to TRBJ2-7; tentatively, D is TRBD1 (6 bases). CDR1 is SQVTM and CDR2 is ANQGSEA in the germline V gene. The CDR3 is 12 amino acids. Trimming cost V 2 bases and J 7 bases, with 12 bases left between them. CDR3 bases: TGCAGCGTTGAAACAGGGAAGGGGGAGCAGTACTTC. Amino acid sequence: CSVETGKGEQYF.

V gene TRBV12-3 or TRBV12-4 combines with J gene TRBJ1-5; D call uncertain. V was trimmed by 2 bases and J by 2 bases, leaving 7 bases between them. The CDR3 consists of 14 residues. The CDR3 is CASSLSAGNQPQHF. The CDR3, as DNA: TGTGCCAGCAGTTTATCAGCAGGCAATCAGCCCCAGCATTTT.

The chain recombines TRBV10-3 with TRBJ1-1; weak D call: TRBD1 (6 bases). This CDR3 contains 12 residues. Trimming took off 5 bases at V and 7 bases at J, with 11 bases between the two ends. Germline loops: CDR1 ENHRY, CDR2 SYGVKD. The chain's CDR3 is CAISSGEYEAFF. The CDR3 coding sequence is TGTGCCATCAGTTCAGGGGAATATGAAGCTTTCTTT.

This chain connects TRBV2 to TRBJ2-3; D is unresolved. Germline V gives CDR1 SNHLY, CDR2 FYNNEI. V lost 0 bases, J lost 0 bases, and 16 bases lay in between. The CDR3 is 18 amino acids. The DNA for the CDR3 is TGTGCCAGCAGTGAAGCCACGACTGCATACCCGAGCACAGATACGCAGTATTTT. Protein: CASSEATTAYPSTDTQYF. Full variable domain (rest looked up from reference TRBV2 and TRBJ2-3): EPEVTQTPSHQVTQMGQEVILRCVPISNHLYFYWYRQILGQKVEFLVSFYNNEISEKSEIFDDQFSVERPDGSNFTLKIRSTKLEDSAMYFCASSEATTAYPSTDTQYFGPGTRLTVL.

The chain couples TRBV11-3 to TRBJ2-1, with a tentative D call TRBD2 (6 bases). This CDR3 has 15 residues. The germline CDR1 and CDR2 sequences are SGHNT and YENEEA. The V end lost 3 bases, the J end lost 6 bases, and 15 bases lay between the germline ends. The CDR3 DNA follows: TGTGCCAGCAGCTTCGGGGACTCCCTCGGCAATGAGCAGTTCTTC. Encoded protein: CASSFGDSLGNEQFF.

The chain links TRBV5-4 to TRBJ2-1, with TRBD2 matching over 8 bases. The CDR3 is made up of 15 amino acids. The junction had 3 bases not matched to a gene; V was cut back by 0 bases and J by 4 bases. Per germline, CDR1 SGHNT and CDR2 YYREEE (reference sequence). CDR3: CASSLDGGGYNEQFF. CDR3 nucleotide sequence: TGTGCCAGCAGCTTGGACGGGGGGGGGTACAATGAGCAGTTCTTC.

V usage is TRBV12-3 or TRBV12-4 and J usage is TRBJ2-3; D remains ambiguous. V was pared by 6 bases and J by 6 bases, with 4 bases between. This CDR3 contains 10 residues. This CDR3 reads CASRADTQYF. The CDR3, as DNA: TGTGCCAGCAGAGCGGATACGCAGTATTTT.

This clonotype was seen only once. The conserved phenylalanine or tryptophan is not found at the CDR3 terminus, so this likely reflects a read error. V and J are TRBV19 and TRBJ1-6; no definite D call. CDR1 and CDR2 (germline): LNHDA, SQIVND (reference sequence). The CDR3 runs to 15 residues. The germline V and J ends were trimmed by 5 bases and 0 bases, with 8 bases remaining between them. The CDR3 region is CASSDRSSYNSPLHL. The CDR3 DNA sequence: TGTGCCAGTAGTGACCGGAGCTCCTATAATTCACCCCTCCACTTG.

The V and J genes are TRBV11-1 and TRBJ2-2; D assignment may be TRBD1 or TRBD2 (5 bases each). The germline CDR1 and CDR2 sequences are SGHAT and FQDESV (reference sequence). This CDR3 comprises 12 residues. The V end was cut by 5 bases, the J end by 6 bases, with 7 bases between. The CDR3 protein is CASSPGPGELFF. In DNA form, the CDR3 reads TGTGCCAGCAGCCCGGGACCCGGGGAGCTGTTTTTT.

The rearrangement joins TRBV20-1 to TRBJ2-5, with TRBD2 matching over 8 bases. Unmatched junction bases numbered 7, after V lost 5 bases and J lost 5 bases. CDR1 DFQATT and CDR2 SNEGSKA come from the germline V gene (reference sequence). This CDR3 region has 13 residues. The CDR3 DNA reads TGCAGTGCTGGGACTAGTCCGGGGGAGACCCAGTACTTC. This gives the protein CSAGTSPGETQYF.

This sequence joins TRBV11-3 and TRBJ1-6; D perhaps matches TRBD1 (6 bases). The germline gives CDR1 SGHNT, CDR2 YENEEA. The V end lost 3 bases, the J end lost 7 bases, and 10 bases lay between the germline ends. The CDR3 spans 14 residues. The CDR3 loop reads CASSFATGNSPLHF. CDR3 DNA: TGTGCCAGCAGCTTCGCTACAGGGAATTCACCCCTCCACTTT.

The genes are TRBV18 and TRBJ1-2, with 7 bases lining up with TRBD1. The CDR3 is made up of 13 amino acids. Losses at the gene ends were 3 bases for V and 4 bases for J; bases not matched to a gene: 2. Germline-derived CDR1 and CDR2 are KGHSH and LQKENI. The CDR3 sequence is CASSPDRAYGYTF. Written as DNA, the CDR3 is TGTGCCAGCTCACCCGACAGGGCCTATGGCTACACCTTC.

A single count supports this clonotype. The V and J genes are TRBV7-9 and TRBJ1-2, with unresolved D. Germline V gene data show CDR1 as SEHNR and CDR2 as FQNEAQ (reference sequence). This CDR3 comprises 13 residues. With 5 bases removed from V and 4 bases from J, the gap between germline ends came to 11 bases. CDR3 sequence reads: CASSPPPGYGYTF. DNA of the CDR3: TGTGCCAGCAGCCCCCCCCCAGGCTATGGCTACACCTTC. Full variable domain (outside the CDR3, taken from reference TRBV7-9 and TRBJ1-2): DTGVSQNPRHKITKRGQNVTFRCDPISEHNRLYWYRQTLGQGPEFLTYFQNEAQLEKSRLLSDRFSAERPKGSFSTLEIQRTEQGDSAMYLCASSPPPGYGYTFGSGTRLTVV.

As DNA, the CDR3 is TGTGCCAGCAGTTGGGGACTAGCGGGAGAAGGAAACTATGAGCAGTTCTTC. This encodes CASSWGLAGEGNYEQFF. The chain recombines TRBV12-3 or TRBV12-4 with TRBJ2-1, with 14 bases matching TRBD2. The CDR3 runs 17 residues. V was clipped by 4 bases and J by 8 bases; unmatched bases: 10.